This T cell receptor beta chain stems from a study of human T cells and chemical hapten exposure. Background on the study: While the roughly 23-week study was under way, patients received diphenylcyclopropenone on the scalp every week. Mainly, slight library volume differences in the pool made TCR yields vary.

MiXCR, applied by TCRdb to the RACE reads, yields one record per CDR3 protein. The profile shows under 450,000 distinct CDR3 sequences, approximately 5% of them singletons. The time point is: patch test 1, 2 weeks after DPC sensitization. Treatment meaning: therapeutic diphenylcyclopropenone sensitization with weekly scalp DPC. Those who donated were patients with alopecia, 18 to 70 years of age, and suitable for DPC. This clonotype was observed many times. The V gene's germline CDR1 is SQVTM and CDR2 ANQGSEA. This CDR3 region has 14 residues. Deletions cut 4 bases from V and 1 base from J, with 11 bases between.

The chain has TRBV29-1 and TRBJ1-5; D uncertain. The source material was whole blood, sampled in connection with sensitization to the hapten diphenylcyclopropenone (DPC). This receptor was obtained from a woman aged 45-60 years with alopecia areata. Some clones in this sample may be carry-over from other donors' samples. CDR3 in DNA: TGCAGCGTTGGAAGGGAGGGAAGCAATCAGCCCCAGCATTTT. Its protein product is CSVGREGSNQPQHF.